This TCR beta chain derives from a study of beta chain features in type 1 diabetes. Overall study: Investigators examined approximately 100,000,000 sorted cells across all samples. The study, taken as a whole, reports: PCR might favor shorter templates, but any such skew would affect patients and controls equally. Type 1 diabetes patients had TCRB CDR3s that were shorter (moderately but significantly so) in all four CD4+ subsets.

The germline V gene encodes CDR1 MDHEN and CDR2 SYDVKM. CDR3 length: 16 residues. V lost 6 bases to trimming and J lost 4 bases; unmatched junction nucleotides: 15. The investigators reverse transcribed all of the isolated RNA, so they sequenced expressed TCRB transcripts. Data came from immunoSEQ multiplex PCR; TCRdb stores just in-frame clones and leaves some out. This sample has about 620,000 clones, with about 14% found just once. A word on this clone: Its antigen remains unidentified.

V is TRBV28 and J is TRBJ2-7; 7 positions match TRBD2. This clonotype was obtained from a man between 18 and 29 years old in good health. Sequenced input: naive CD4+ T cells from blood. CDR3 bases: TGTGCCAGCAGGGTGGGAGGGTCCCACGGAGCATACGAGCAGTACTTC. It encodes CASRVGGSHGAYEQYF. The full variable domain, with the rest looked up from reference TRBV28 and TRBJ2-7, is DVKVTQSSRYLVKRTGEKVFLECVQDMDHENMFWYRQDPGLGLRLIYFSYDVKMKEKGDIPEGYSVSREKKERFSLILESASTNQTSMYLCASRVGGSHGAYEQYFGPGTRLTVT.